Listed here are 17 T cell receptor beta chains from one sample, sequenced in a study of cytomegalovirus exposure and HLA in healthy donors. Primers included in the PCR were 60 Vbeta and 13 Jbeta primers. This table comes from immunoSEQ multiplex PCR, and its TCRdb copy is limited to in-frame clones, with some not included. Here the sample spans around 100,000 clones, over 65% being singletons. The sample taken for sequencing was PBMCs. These TCRs come from a woman younger than 35 in good health and CMV-seropositive.

The V gene is TRBV18, the J gene TRBJ1-6; TRBD1 matches at 8 bases. V shed 4 bases and J 14 bases; nucleotides not matched to a gene: 13. The germline CDR1 and CDR2 sequences are KGHSH and LQKENI. The CDR3 extends over 15 amino acids. CDR3 sequence reads: CASSRGTGGTLTLHF. Here the CDR3 DNA reads TGTGCCAGCTCACGCGGGACAGGAGGGACTTTAACCCTCCACTTT. Together with reference TRBV18 and TRBJ1-6, the CDR3 gives the full variable domain: NAGVMQNPRHLVRRRGQEARLRCSPMKGHSHVYWYRQLPEEGLKFMVYLQKENIIDESGMPKERFSAEFPKEGPSILRIQQVVRGDSAAYFCASSRGTGGTLTLHFGNGTRLTVT.

The count of this clone is one. The rearrangement joins TRBV9 to TRBJ2-3, with no clear D. V gave up 0 bases and J gave up 3 bases, with 14 bases separating them. The germline V gene has CDR1 SGDLS and CDR2 YYNGEE. The length of the CDR3 is 16 residues. CDR3 coding DNA: TGTGCCAGCAGCGTAGGGTCAAACCTAGAAACAGATACGCAGTATTTT. Residues: CASSVGSNLETDTQYF.

This clone came up a few times. The rearrangement uses TRBV29-1 and TRBJ2-2; 7 positions agree with TRBD2. The V and J ends lost 3 bases and 4 bases, in that order; junction bases with no gene match: 11. Germline V gives CDR1 SQVTM, CDR2 ANQGSEA. CDR3 length: 16 residues. CDR3 protein: CSVEWGREGLTGELFF. In DNA form, the CDR3 reads TGCAGCGTTGAGTGGGGGAGGGAGGGCCTCACCGGGGAGCTGTTTTTT.

CDR3 sequence reads: CASSYSTDAYEQYF. CDR3 DNA sequence: TGTGCCAGCAGTTACTCGACAGATGCCTACGAGCAGTACTTC. The chain is built from TRBV6-6 and TRBJ2-7, with D perhaps TRBD1 (5 bases). V was shortened by 0 bases and J by 2 bases, with 8 bases between the two germline ends. Germline CDR1 and CDR2: MNHNY and SVGAGI (reference sequence). The CDR3 length is 14 residues.

The chain links TRBV9 to TRBJ2-1; TRBD1 might be the D (5 bases). V dropped 0 bases and J dropped 1 base, with 8 bases sitting between them. Germline V gene data show CDR1 as SGDLS and CDR2 as YYNGEE. This CDR3 has 15 amino acids. The CDR3 DNA follows: TGTGCCAGCAGCGTAGTTGCAGGGTCCTACAATGAGCAGTTCTTC. It is translated as CASSVVAGSYNEQFF.

The CDR3 nucleotides are TGTGCCAGCAGCTTATTCCCTAGCGGGGGATACAATGAGCAGTTCTTC. Protein sequence: CASSLFPSGGYNEQFF. This rearrangement joins TRBV7-2 to TRBJ2-1, with TRBD2 matching over 10 bases. The CDR3 has 16 residues. V shed 2 bases, J shed 4 bases, and the junction held 5 bases outside the gene matches. Germline lookup yields CDR1 SGHTA and CDR2 FQGNSA.

The V and J genes are TRBV5-4 and TRBJ2-7, with 7 bases matching TRBD1. J was trimmed by 4 bases and V by 1 base; bases with no gene match: 5. This CDR3 comprises 14 residues. Germline lookup yields CDR1 SGHNT and CDR2 YYREEE (reference sequence). The CDR3 coding sequence is TGTGCCAGCAGCTTGAGACAGGGTAGTTACGAGCAGTACTTC. It encodes CASSLRQGSYEQYF.

About this clone: Different DNA sequences within this sample yield the same CDR3. The chain couples TRBV15 to TRBJ2-5, with D possibly being TRBD2 (6 bases). V lost 0 bases to trimming and J lost 2 bases, with 7 bases between them. The CDR3 consists of 14 residues. Per the germline V gene, CDR1 is LNHNV and CDR2 is YYDKDF (reference sequence). Here the CDR3 DNA reads TGTGCCACCAGCAGAGATCGGGGGCAAGAGACCCAGTACTTC. This codes for CATSRDRGQETQYF.

Of note for this clone: At one end, the junction sequence differs from germline, possibly due to a read error. The gene calls are TRBV7-8 and TRBJ2-3; TRBD2 agrees at 13 bases. The CDR3 runs to 16 residues. Germline V CDR1 and CDR2: SGHVS, FQNEAQ. The CDR3 DNA sequence: TGTGCCAGCAGCGGGCGACTAGCGGGGGGCACCGATACGCAGTATTTT. Translation gives CASSGRLAGGTDTQYF. The full variable domain, its missing parts supplied by reference TRBV7-8 and TRBJ2-3, is GAGVSQSPRYKVAKRGQDVALRCDPISGHVSLFWYQQALGQGPEFLTYFQNEAQLDKSGLPSDRFFAERPEGSVSTLKIQRTQQEDSAVYLCASSGRLAGGTDTQYFGPGTRLTVL.

The chain carries TRBV7-2 and TRBJ1-5; D not resolved. The length of the CDR3 is 13 residues. V was clipped by 3 bases and J by 5 bases, with 8 bases between them. CDR1 SGHTA and CDR2 FQGNSA come from the germline V gene. The DNA of the CDR3 is TGTGCCAGCAGCTTGAGGGTAGATCAGCCCCAGCATTTT. It yields the protein CASSLRVDQPQHF.

This clone turned up a few times. The gene calls are TRBV7-9 and TRBJ2-2; 7 nucleotides align to TRBD1. Germline values: CDR1 SEHNR, CDR2 FQNEAQ (reference sequence). The CDR3 consists of 16 residues. V shed 3 bases, J shed 1 base, and the junction held 5 bases outside the gene matches. DNA for the CDR3: TGTGCCAGCAGCTTTCGACAGGGAATGAACACCGGGGAGCTGTTTTTT. This gives the protein CASSFRQGMNTGELFF.

J is TRBJ2-1 and V is TRBV9; weak D call: TRBD2 (6 bases). CDR1 is SGDLS, CDR2 YYNGEE, per germline. This CDR3 has 16 residues. Trimming cost V 2 bases and J 0 bases, with 12 bases left between them. CDR3 residues: CASSVRSGSSYNEQFF. The CDR3 DNA reads as TGTGCCAGCAGCGTCCGTAGCGGTAGCTCCTACAATGAGCAGTTCTTC.

The gene calls are TRBV5-4 and TRBJ1-1, with a weak D call TRBD1 (5 bases). Germline V gives CDR1 SGHNT, CDR2 YYREEE (reference sequence). V lost 1 base to trimming and J lost 2 bases, with 12 bases between them. The CDR3 contains 15 residues. This CDR3 reads CASSLRGTRNTEAFF. The CDR3 nucleotides are TGTGCCAGCAGCTTGCGTGGGACTAGAAACACTGAAGCTTTCTTT.

The gene calls are TRBV7-6 and TRBJ1-3; TRBD1 is a possible D gene (6 bases). Trimming pared 5 bases from V and 0 bases from J, leaving 20 bases between. Germline loops: CDR1 SGHVS, CDR2 FNYEAQ. This CDR3 is 18 amino acids long. The CDR3 DNA follows: TGTGCCAGCAGCCTAGGGCGGGTCGGCAGGGGCTCTGGAAACACCATATATTTT. Translation: CASSLGRVGRGSGNTIYF.

The chain carries TRBV7-2 and TRBJ2-5; TRBD2 agrees at 10 bases. This CDR3 contains 15 residues. After removal of 2 bases from V and 5 bases from J, the junction contained 5 bases not matched to a gene. Germline CDR1 and CDR2: SGHTA and FQGNSA. The CDR3 reads CASSLRGTSVETQYF. The CDR3 DNA is TGTGCCAGCAGCTTAAGGGGGACTAGCGTGGAGACCCAGTACTTC.

The chain uses TRBV30 and TRBJ1-5; D ambiguous. This CDR3 is built from 19 residues. Trimming shortened V by 3 bases and J by 2 bases, and 26 bases separated the two germline ends. Germline CDR1 GTSNPN, CDR2 SVGIG (reference sequence). This CDR3 reads CAWRGVGKFGNKGNQPQHF. The DNA for the CDR3 is TGTGCCTGGAGGGGAGTAGGAAAATTTGGTAATAAAGGCAATCAGCCCCAGCATTTT.

The genes are TRBV10-3 and TRBJ1-1; D not certain. The CDR3 consists of 14 residues. CDR1 and CDR2 (germline): ENHRY, SYGVKD. Between the trimmed V and J ends, which lost 6 bases and 6 bases, there was a span of 17 bases. CDR3 loop: CAISLDGGSSEAFF. The DNA of the CDR3 is TGTGCCATCAGCCTGGACGGAGGAAGCTCTGAAGCTTTCTTT.